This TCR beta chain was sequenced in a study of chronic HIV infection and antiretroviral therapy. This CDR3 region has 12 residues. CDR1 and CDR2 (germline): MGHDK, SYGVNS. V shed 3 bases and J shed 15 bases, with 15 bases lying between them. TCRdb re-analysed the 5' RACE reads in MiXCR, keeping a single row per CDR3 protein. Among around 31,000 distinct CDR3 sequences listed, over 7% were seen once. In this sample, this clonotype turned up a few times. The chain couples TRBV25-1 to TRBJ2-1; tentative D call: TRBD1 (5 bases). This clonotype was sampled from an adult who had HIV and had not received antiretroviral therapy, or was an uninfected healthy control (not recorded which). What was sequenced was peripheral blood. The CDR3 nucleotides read TGTGCCAGCAGTGACCTACAGGTCCGCGTGTTCTTC. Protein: CASSDLQVRVFF.